Listed here are 15 T cell receptor beta chains from one sample, sequenced in a study of cytomegalovirus exposure and HLA in healthy donors. 13 Jbeta primers and 60 Vbeta primers were used for the PCR. Clones were read by immunoSEQ multiplex PCR, and TCRdb kept only the in-frame ones, dropping some. The repertoire holds approximately 150,000 clones, with around four fifths as singletons. The specimen was PBMCs. The receptor source for this set is a female donor in good health and CMV-seronegative.

This chain joins TRBV4-3 and TRBJ1-5; 9 bases map to TRBD1. V lost 0 bases, J lost 5 bases, and 5 bases stayed unmatched. The CDR3 is made up of 16 amino acids. Germline-derived CDR1 and CDR2 are LGHNA and YSLEER. This chain's CDR3 is CASSQDRTGVYQPQHF. CDR3 sequence (DNA): TGCGCCAGCAGCCAAGATCGGACAGGGGTCTATCAGCCCCAGCATTTT.

This chain joins TRBV19 and TRBJ2-7; the D is unclear. V gave up 3 bases and J gave up 0 bases, with 12 bases separating them. This CDR3 is built from 15 residues. CDR1 and CDR2 from the germline V gene are LNHDA and SQIVND (reference sequence). The DNA of the CDR3 is TGTGCCAGTAGTATCGGGTCCGTGAGCTCCTACGAGCAGTACTTC. It is translated as CASSIGSVSSYEQYF.

The CDR3 sequence is CASRAQTGQNTEAFF. DNA for the CDR3: TGTGCCAGCAGGGCCCAGACAGGGCAGAACACTGAAGCTTTCTTT. The chain couples TRBV6-1 to TRBJ1-1; 7 positions match TRBD1. Germline values: CDR1 MNHNS, CDR2 SASEGT. The CDR3 is 15 amino acids. Unmatched junction bases numbered 8, after V lost 6 bases and J lost 1 base.

Only one count was recorded for this clone. The chain combines TRBV5-1 with TRBJ1-3; TRBD1 is a possible D gene (5 bases). The V end lost 0 bases, the J end lost 0 bases, and 19 bases lay between the germline ends. Germline V gene sequence: CDR1 SGHRS, CDR2 YFSETQ. CDR3 size: 19 residues. CDR3 protein: CASSLGQSLLGYSGNTIYF. The CDR3 DNA reads as TGCGCCAGCAGCTTGGGACAGTCCCTCCTAGGGTACTCTGGAAACACCATATATTTT.

In nucleotides, the CDR3 is TGTGCCAGCTGGAAGGGACAGGGGTTTGGCTACACCTTC. It yields the protein CASWKGQGFGYTF. The chain carries TRBV28 and TRBJ1-2, with 10 bases that match TRBD1. J gave up 7 bases and V 8 bases, and 7 bases lay outside the gene matches. Germline V lookup: CDR1 MDHEN, CDR2 SYDVKM. The CDR3 runs 13 residues.

The V and J genes are TRBV11-3 and TRBJ2-3, with 7 bases fitting TRBD2. V gave up 1 base and J gave up 2 bases; unmatched junction bases: 3. This CDR3 region has 15 residues. Germline V gene lookup returns CDR1 SGHNT and CDR2 YENEEA. CDR3 bases: TGTGCCAGCAGCTTAGGGGCGGGAGACACAGATACGCAGTATTTT. Translation gives CASSLGAGDTDTQYF.

This clone was picked up one time. The chain combines TRBV10-3 with TRBJ1-2, with a weak D call TRBD1 (6 bases). The germline gives CDR1 ENHRY, CDR2 SYGVKD. The CDR3 totals 16 residues. V lost 6 bases to trimming and J lost 7 bases, with 24 bases between them. CDR3 nucleotides: TGTGCCATCAGCGCCCCAACGATCCAAGGGACATTTGGCTACACCTTC. This sequence encodes CAISAPTIQGTFGYTF.

The chain is built from TRBV7-9 and TRBJ2-3, with 16 bases aligning to TRBD2. V was clipped by 6 bases and J by 0 bases; unmatched bases: 9. Per germline, CDR1 SEHNR and CDR2 FQNEAQ (reference sequence). This CDR3 is 19 amino acids long. This CDR3 reads CASSSGLAGGITSTDTQYF. CDR3 in DNA: TGTGCCAGCAGTTCGGGACTAGCGGGAGGGATTACTAGCACAGATACGCAGTATTTT.

This chain joins TRBV15 and TRBJ1-1; no clear D. The CDR3 spans 15 residues. CDR1 LNHNV and CDR2 YYDKDF come from the germline V gene (reference sequence). V shed 0 bases and J shed 1 base, with 9 bases lying between them. For the CDR3, the DNA is TGTGCCACCAGCAGAGATACGACGGGGAACACTGAAGCTTTCTTT. It encodes CATSRDTTGNTEAFF.

CDR3 region: CASGRGSAGPYNEQFF. The CDR3 nucleotides read TGTGCCAGCGGCCGGGGTAGTGCGGGACCTTACAATGAGCAGTTCTTC. The V gene is TRBV28, the J gene TRBJ2-1; possibly TRBD2 for D (6 bases). V lost 8 bases and J lost 4, with 21 bases in between. This CDR3 contains 16 residues. From germline, CDR1 is MDHEN and CDR2 SYDVKM.

This chain connects TRBV6-1 to TRBJ2-2; D is undetermined. CDR3 length: 13 amino acids. Per the germline V gene, CDR1 is MNHNS and CDR2 is SASEGT. V was pared by 1 base and J by 7 bases, with 7 bases between. CDR3 DNA sequence: TGTGCCAGCAGTGAAGATGTTCTCGGGGAGCTGTTTTTT. Its protein product is CASSEDVLGELFF.

The V and J genes are TRBV2 and TRBJ1-6; 7 positions agree with TRBD1. The CDR3 sequence is 15 residues long. The germline gives CDR1 SNHLY, CDR2 FYNNEI. The V and J ends lost 7 bases and 5 bases, in that order; junction bases with no gene match: 8. CDR3 sequence (DNA): TGTGCCAGCATCGATAGCAGGGGGGATAATTCACCCCTCCACTTT. This translates into CASIDSRGDNSPLHF.

This clone was seen more than once but under ten times. The junction departs from germline at one end; a sequencing error may be responsible. The chain employs TRBV6-6 and TRBJ1-1; D unresolved. Germline V gene sequence: CDR1 MNHNY, CDR2 SVGAGI (reference sequence). This CDR3 region has 15 residues. Written as DNA, the CDR3 is TGTGCCAGCAGTTACCACGCAGGCCTGAACGCTGAAGCTTTCTTT. Protein: CASSYHAGLNAEAFF.

This clone came up a few times. Here the CDR3 reads CASREGYNEQFF. CDR3 in DNA: TGTGCCAGCAGGGAGGGTTACAATGAGCAGTTCTTC. The rearrangement joins TRBV28 to TRBJ2-1; tentatively, D is TRBD2 (6 bases). V lost 6 bases, J lost 4 bases, and 7 bases lay in between. The CDR3 spans 12 residues. The germline V gene encodes CDR1 MDHEN and CDR2 SYDVKM.

V is TRBV29-1 and J is TRBJ1-5, with D possibly matching TRBD1 (6 bases). The CDR3 extends over 17 amino acids. V lost 4 bases and J lost 1, with 20 bases in between. Germline CDR1 and CDR2: SQVTM and ANQGSEA. The CDR3 is CSVAFRAAGDSNQPQHF. CDR3 coding DNA: TGCAGCGTTGCCTTCCGCGCTGCAGGGGACAGCAATCAGCCCCAGCATTTT.